This TCR beta chain was obtained from a study of vaccination and CD4 T cells after COVID-19. Treatment defined: roughly 10-day PBMC culture with coronavirus spike peptide pools or control peptides (ViraFEST assay). On this clonotype: The antigen is undetermined.

Sequencing of DNA taken from cultured CD4+ T cells relied on the Oncomine TCR Beta short-read assay. From the PCR reads, TCRdb called clonotypes with MiXCR, one entry per CDR3 protein. Of about 18,000 distinct CDR3 sequences listed, approximately 40% are singletons. The receptor was derived from a human donor who had recovered from COVID-19. Specimen: CD4+ T cells from blood, cultured in vitro, collected after SARS-CoV-2 vaccination.

CDR3 sequence (DNA): TGTGCCAGCAGTTACTATGAGAAGGGGGCCTATGGCTACACCTTC. It codes for CASSYYEKGAYGYTF. This sequence joins TRBV6-5 and TRBJ1-2, with TRBD1 matching over 7 bases. The CDR3 spans 15 residues. V dropped 1 base and J dropped 4; count of bases not matched to a gene: 6. The germline V gene encodes CDR1 MNHEY and CDR2 SVGAGI.